This TCR beta chain was captured by sequencing in a study of CD4 and CD8 cells across lung adenocarcinoma regions. Samples came from patients with localized non-small cell lung adenocarcinoma. TCRdb fed the PCR reads into MiXCR, producing one record per CDR3 protein. The table shows roughly 24,000 distinct CDR3 sequences, with approximately 52% occurring only once. The V and J ends lost 2 bases and 1 base, in that order; junction bases with no gene match: 5. This CDR3 is built from 19 residues. Germline V gene data show CDR1 as MGHRA and CDR2 as YSYEKL. The V call is TRBV4-1, the J call TRBJ2-1, with 16 bases aligning to TRBD2. The sequenced sample was CD4+ T cells from the center of a lung tumor. This sequence was found in a male donor with lung adenocarcinoma. The CD4 and CD8 labels of this study may be unreliable. The CDR3 protein is CASSQLGLAGGPSYNEQFF. The DNA of the CDR3 is TGCGCCAGCAGCCAACTGGGACTAGCGGGAGGGCCTTCCTACAATGAGCAGTTCTTC.